Following are 12 T cell receptor beta chains from one sample sequenced in a study of cytomegalovirus exposure and HLA in healthy donors. PCR involved 60 Vbeta and 13 Jbeta primers. Assay used: immunoSEQ multiplex PCR; TCRdb lists only in-frame clones, some missing. Among some 170,000 clones listed, approximately 75% were seen once. The sample consisted of PBMCs. Receptors originate from a young man in good health and CMV-seropositive.

In its sample, this clone was seen a few times. V is TRBV19 and J is TRBJ1-1; tentatively, D is TRBD1 (6 bases). The CDR3 contains 15 residues. The V end was cut by 10 bases, the J end by 0 bases, with 18 bases between. Germline values: CDR1 LNHDA, CDR2 SQIVND (reference sequence). The CDR3 reads CATRGYRVMNTEAFF. Here the CDR3 DNA reads TGTGCCACTCGGGGTTACAGGGTCATGAACACTGAAGCTTTCTTT.

V and J are TRBV20-1 and TRBJ2-7, with a possible D match to TRBD2 (5 bases). Per the germline V gene, CDR1 is DFQATT and CDR2 is SNEGSKA (reference sequence). This CDR3 region has 11 residues. V was pared by 6 bases and J by 5 bases, with 11 bases between. CDR3: CSAGWTHEQYF. CDR3 nucleotide sequence: TGCAGTGCCGGCTGGACTCACGAGCAGTACTTC.

CDR3 loop: CASSPSGTGGIQETQYF. DNA for the CDR3: TGTGCCAGCAGCCCCTCCGGGACAGGGGGCATCCAAGAGACCCAGTACTTC. The chain links TRBV16 to TRBJ2-5; 12 positions match TRBD1. The CDR3 extends over 17 amino acids. The V gene's germline CDR1 is KGHSY and CDR2 FQNENV. J was trimmed by 1 base and V by 4 bases; bases with no gene match: 7.

On this clone: Additional DNA sequences in this sample encode the identical CDR3. The rearrangement joins TRBV29-1 to TRBJ1-2; TRBD1 matches 9 bases. Germline V gene data show CDR1 as SQVTM and CDR2 as ANQGSEA. Unmatched junction bases numbered 8, after V lost 6 bases and J lost 6 bases. The CDR3 is 13 amino acids. The CDR3 DNA sequence: TGCAGCGTCGACGGACAGGGGAAGGATGGCTACACCTTC. This codes for CSVDGQGKDGYTF.

In its sample, this clone was seen a few times. The rearrangement uses TRBV20-1 and TRBJ2-7; tentative D call: TRBD1 (6 bases). The V and J ends lost 5 bases and 4 bases respectively, with 9 bases between them. Germline V gene data show CDR1 as DFQATT and CDR2 as SNEGSKA (reference sequence). This CDR3 is 11 amino acids long. The CDR3 loop is CSADTGYEQYF. The CDR3 nucleotides are TGCAGTGCTGATACAGGGTACGAGCAGTACTTC.

The CDR3 protein is CASSPPVTIHEQYF. In DNA, the CDR3 is TGTGCCAGCAGCCCCCCTGTAACTATCCACGAGCAGTACTTC. The chain has TRBV7-9 and TRBJ2-7, with D unresolved. The CDR3 extends over 14 amino acids. Germline values: CDR1 SEHNR, CDR2 FQNEAQ (reference sequence). V was pared by 5 bases and J by 5 bases, with 16 bases between.

The rearrangement uses TRBV18 and TRBJ1-2; a weak D match, TRBD1 (6 bases). The CDR3 runs to 14 residues. Germline V gene data show CDR1 as KGHSH and CDR2 as LQKENI. Trimming shortened V by 4 bases and J by 5 bases, and 14 bases separated the two germline ends. The CDR3 DNA reads TGTGCCAGCTCACGCCTACAGGGCGAATATGGCTACACCTTC. This sequence encodes CASSRLQGEYGYTF.

The chain joins TRBV14 to TRBJ2-7; 9 nucleotides line up with TRBD1. Trimming removed 2 bases from V and 7 bases from J; junction bases left unmatched: 6. Germline-derived CDR1 and CDR2 are SGHDN and FVKESK. CDR3 length: 14 amino acids. CDR3 protein: CASSQWTGAGEQYF. In DNA form, the CDR3 reads TGTGCCAGCAGCCAATGGACAGGGGCGGGGGAGCAGTACTTC.

The rearrangement joins TRBV11-1 to TRBJ2-5; a weak D match, TRBD1 (7 bases). The J call is in doubt because the DNA end fits TRBJ2-7 better. The length of the CDR3 is 16 residues. CDR1 and CDR2 from the germline V gene are SGHAT and FQDESV (reference sequence). CDR3 coding DNA: TGTGCCAGCAGCGCCCTCCCCGGAGGGGGCGAGGGCGAGCAGTACTTC. This gives the protein CASSALPGGGEGEQYF.

This chain joins TRBV12-2 and TRBJ1-6; the D segment call TRBD1 is taken from the table without a DNA check. TRBV12-2 is termed a pseudogene. This CDR3 region has 14 residues. The DNA for the CDR3 is TGTGCAAGTTCCACAGACAGGGGAGGTGCACCCCTCCACTTT. It encodes CASSTDRGGAPLHF.

The V gene is TRBV29-1, the J gene TRBJ1-1; D is unclear. The CDR3 has 14 amino acids. Germline V gene sequence: CDR1 SQVTM, CDR2 ANQGSEA. V lost 1 base, J lost 3 bases, and 12 bases lay in between. DNA for the CDR3: TGCAGCGTTGAAGCCTTGGGCGCTTACACTGAAGCTTTCTTT. The encoded protein is CSVEALGAYTEAFF. The complete variable domain, with remaining parts taken from reference TRBV29-1 and TRBJ1-1, reads SAVISQKPSRDICQRGTSLTIQCQVDSQVTMMFWYRQQPGQSLTLIATANQGSEATYESGFVIDKFPISRPNLTFSTLTVSNMSPEDSSIYLCSVEALGAYTEAFFGQGTRLTVV.

The chain uses TRBV13 and TRBJ1-1; D not certain. CDR3 length: 14 amino acids. CDR1 PRHDT and CDR2 FYEKMQ come from the germline V gene (reference sequence). Deletions cut 6 bases from V and 4 bases from J, with 15 bases between. The CDR3 nucleotides read TGTGCCAGCAGTCTAGACGGTCGAGGCACTGAAGCTTTCTTT. Translating it yields CASSLDGRGTEAFF.